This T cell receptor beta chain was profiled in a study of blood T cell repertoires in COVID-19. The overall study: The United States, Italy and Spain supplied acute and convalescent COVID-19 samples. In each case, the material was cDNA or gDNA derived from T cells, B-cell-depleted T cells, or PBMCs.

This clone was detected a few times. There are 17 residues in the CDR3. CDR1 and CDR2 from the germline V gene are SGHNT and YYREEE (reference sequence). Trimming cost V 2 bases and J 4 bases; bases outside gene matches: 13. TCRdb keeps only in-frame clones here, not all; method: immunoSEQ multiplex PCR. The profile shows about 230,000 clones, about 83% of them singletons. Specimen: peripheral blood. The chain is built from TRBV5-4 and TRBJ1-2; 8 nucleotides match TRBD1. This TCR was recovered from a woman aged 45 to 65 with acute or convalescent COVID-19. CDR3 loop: CASSLEGQGGLIYGYTF. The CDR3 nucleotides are TGTGCCAGCAGCTTAGAAGGACAGGGAGGCCTCATCTATGGCTACACCTTC. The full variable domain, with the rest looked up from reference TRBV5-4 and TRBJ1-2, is ETGVTQSPTHLIKTRGQQVTLRCSSQSGHNTVSWYQQALGQGPQFIFQYYREEENGRGNFPPRFSGLQFPNYSSELNVNALELDDSALYLCASSLEGQGGLIYGYTFGSGTRLTVV.